These 21 T cell receptor beta chains were sequenced from one sample in a study of T cells expressing NK-cell markers. Reanalyzing the 5' RACE reads, TCRdb keeps one entry per CDR3 protein, without DNA. This sample's clone table lists about 15,000 distinct CDR3 sequences. The sequencing input was blood T cells: a sorted CD56 or NKG2C T cell subset, CD4+ or CD8+ T cells, or bulk PBMC T cells (not recorded which). These receptors were collected from a man between 18 and 69 years old in good health.

J is TRBJ1-1 and V is TRBV19. Germline V gene data show CDR1 as LNHDA and CDR2 as SQIVND (reference sequence). The CDR3 is made up of 13 amino acids. The CDR3 region is CASSKMGSTEAFF.

The chain couples TRBV6-1 to TRBJ2-1; the D gene TCRdb calls, TRBD2, cannot be checked with no DNA. This CDR3 spans 13 amino acids. From germline, CDR1 is MNHNS and CDR2 SASEGT. This CDR3 is CASSRGGYNEQFF.

The chain is built from TRBV11-2 and TRBJ2-5; no DNA is available, so the TRBD1 call from TCRdb remains unchecked. CDR3 size: 16 residues. Germline CDR1 reads SGHAT; CDR2 reads FQNNGV. CDR3: CASSSLRGPRRETQYF.

The chain recombines TRBV20-1 with TRBJ1-1; TCRdb's D gene call, TRBD1, goes unchecked for lack of DNA. This CDR3 has 15 amino acids. Germline V gene data show CDR1 as DFQATT and CDR2 as SNEGSKA (reference sequence). CDR3: CSPGGGTGVNTEAFF.

This clonotype is deemed medium-sized by its frequency. The rearrangement uses TRBV5-5 and TRBJ2-7; TCRdb's D call of TRBD1 is untestable without DNA. In germline, CDR1 is SGHKS, CDR2 YYEKEE (reference sequence). This CDR3 contains 14 residues. The CDR3 loop reads CASSLRTGGYEQYF.

V usage is TRBV11-2 and J usage is TRBJ2-1; TCRdb's D call of TRBD1 is untestable without DNA. The CDR3 extends over 15 amino acids. Germline CDR1 reads SGHAT; CDR2 reads FQNNGV. This chain's CDR3 is CASSLQGSSYNEQFF.

This sequence joins TRBV18 and TRBJ1-2. The CDR3 runs to 12 residues. Germline CDR1 reads KGHSH; CDR2 reads LQKENI. This CDR3 is CASSPRDGGYTF.

The rearrangement joins TRBV7-8 to TRBJ2-3; with no DNA, the TCRdb D assignment of TRBD2 cannot be verified. CDR3 length: 15 residues. CDR1 is SGHVS, CDR2 FQNEAQ, per germline. CDR3 protein: CASSLGGRGADTQYF.

The chain carries TRBV7-9 and TRBJ2-5; TCRdb gives TRBD1 as the D gene, but with no DNA this cannot be confirmed. The length of the CDR3 is 15 residues. Germline V gene sequence: CDR1 SEHNR, CDR2 FQNEAQ (reference sequence). CDR3 region: CASSLGTGFQETQYF. The whole variable domain, filled in from reference TRBV7-9 and TRBJ2-5, reads DTGVSQNPRHKITKRGQNVTFRCDPISEHNRLYWYRQTLGQGPEFLTYFQNEAQLEKSRLLSDRFSAERPKGSFSTLEIQRTEQGDSAMYLCASSLGTGFQETQYFGPGTRLLVL.

The V and J genes are TRBV5-1 and TRBJ2-5; TCRdb's assignment of TRBD1 cannot be checked, as there is no DNA. The CDR3 extends over 15 amino acids. Germline V gives CDR1 SGHRS, CDR2 YFSETQ. The CDR3 region is CASSQSLTGQETQYF.

This chain uses TRBV12-3 or TRBV12-4 with TRBJ2-2; the TCRdb D gene call, TRBD1, has no DNA to confirm it. The CDR3 totals 15 residues. CDR3 amino acids: CASSLKGSHTGELFF.

The chain uses TRBV6-1 and TRBJ2-3. In germline, CDR1 is MNHNS, CDR2 SASEGT. This CDR3 region has 15 residues. The CDR3 is CASSVSRHHRDTQYF.

The CDR3 loop is CASSSGPGTQNQPQHF. The rearrangement uses TRBV5-1 and TRBJ1-5; TCRdb returns TRBD1, unconfirmable since there is no DNA. The CDR3 is made up of 16 amino acids. Germline V gene data show CDR1 as SGHRS and CDR2 as YFSETQ.

The chain uses TRBV3-1 and TRBJ2-1; TCRdb picks TRBD2, but there is no DNA to check that call. The CDR3 spans 15 residues. Germline V CDR1 and CDR2: LGHDT, YNNKEL (reference sequence). The CDR3 sequence: CASSRGLAGGLPPFF.

The V call is TRBV5-1, the J call TRBJ2-7; TCRdb gives TRBD2 as the D gene, but with no DNA this cannot be confirmed. Germline CDR1 SGHRS, CDR2 YFSETQ. CDR3 length: 15 amino acids. CDR3 loop: CASSSVAGGQYEQYF. Full variable domain (outside the CDR3, taken from reference TRBV5-1 and TRBJ2-7): KAGVTQTPRYLIKTRGQQVTLSCSPISGHRSVSWYQQTPGQGLQFLFEYFSETQRNKGNFPGRFSGRQFSNSRSEMNVSTLELGDSALYLCASSSVAGGQYEQYFGPGTRLTVT.

The chain uses TRBV20-1 and TRBJ1-4; TCRdb's D gene call, TRBD1, goes unchecked for lack of DNA. This CDR3 has 16 residues. Germline V CDR1 and CDR2: DFQATT, SNEGSKA (reference sequence). CDR3 sequence reads: CSAASSGEPTNEKLFF.

The chain couples TRBV12-3 or TRBV12-4 to TRBJ2-4; TCRdb's D call of TRBD1 is untestable without DNA. The CDR3 is made up of 16 amino acids. CDR3 region: CASRALRRGPQNIQYF.

The genes are TRBV12-3 or TRBV12-4 and TRBJ2-1; the D gene TCRdb calls, TRBD1, cannot be checked with no DNA. This CDR3 is built from 14 residues. CDR3 sequence: CASSSQTTGFMQFF.

The chain carries TRBV7-2 and TRBJ2-2. Germline V gene sequence: CDR1 SGHTA, CDR2 FQGNSA. The CDR3 spans 13 residues. CDR3: CASSLGRRGELFF.

The V gene is TRBV29-1, the J gene TRBJ1-2; there is no DNA to check the TCRdb D call of TRBD1. The CDR3 runs 13 residues. CDR1 is SQVTM, CDR2 ANQGSEA, per germline. The CDR3 here is CSVDLTGNYGYTF.

The chain combines TRBV5-1 with TRBJ1-4; TCRdb names TRBD1, which stays unverified in the absence of DNA. The CDR3 is 16 amino acids. Germline CDR1 SGHRS, CDR2 YFSETQ. CDR3 sequence reads: CASSSFGGRANEKLFF.